This T cell receptor (beta chain) came from a study of T cells in Graves' hyperthyroidism and ophthalmopathy. RNA transcripts served as the template for amplifying TCR beta CDR3 regions. The primer set for the first-round RT-PCR of the TCR CDR3 was HTBI. Each CDR3 protein gets one entry after TCRdb re-called the multiplex PCR reads with MiXCR. The repertoire holds fewer than 350,000 distinct CDR3 sequences, with roughly 19% as singletons. This clonotype was recorded a few times. The sequence was obtained from a man aged 50-60 years with Graves' ophthalmopathy. The sample comprised blood.

The CDR3 sequence: CASSLDSRPQETQYF. In DNA form, the CDR3 reads TGTGCCAGCAGCTTAGATTCTCGACCGCAAGAGACCCAGTACTTC. The chain carries TRBV7-2 and TRBJ2-5; D is ambiguous. Trimming shortened V by 1 base and J by 2 bases, and 11 bases separated the two germline ends. The CDR3 is 15 residues long. From germline, CDR1 is SGHTA and CDR2 FQGNSA.